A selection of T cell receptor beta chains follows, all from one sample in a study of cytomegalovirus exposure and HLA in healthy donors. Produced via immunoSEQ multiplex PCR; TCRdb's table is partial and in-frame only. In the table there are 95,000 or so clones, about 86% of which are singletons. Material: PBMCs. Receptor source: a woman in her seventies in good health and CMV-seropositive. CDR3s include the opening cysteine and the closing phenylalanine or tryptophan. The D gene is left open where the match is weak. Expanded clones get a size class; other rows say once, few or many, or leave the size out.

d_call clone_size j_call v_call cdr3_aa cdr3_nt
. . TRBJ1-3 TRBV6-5 CASSLVQTSSGNTIYF TGTGCCAGCAGTTTGGTACAGACGAGCTCTGGAAACACCATATATTTT
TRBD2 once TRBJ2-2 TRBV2 CASSATGLAGRFVPGELFF TGTGCCAGCAGTGCTACGGGACTAGCGGGACGATTTGTACCCGGGGAGCTGTTTTTT
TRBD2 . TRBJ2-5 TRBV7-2 CASSGGASGRAETQYF TGTGCCAGCAGTGGGGGGGCTAGCGGGAGGGCAGAGACCCAGTACTTC
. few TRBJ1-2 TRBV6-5 CASSYAGFGYTF TGTGCCAGCAGTTACGCGGGATTCGGCTACACCTTC
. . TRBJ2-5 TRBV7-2 CASSLVSETQYF TGTGCCAGCAGCTTAGTGTCGGAGACCCAGTACTTC
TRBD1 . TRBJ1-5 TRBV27 CASSLLSGDRGVVSNQPQHF TGTGCCAGCAGTTTACTTAGCGGGGACAGGGGGGTTGTGAGCAATCAGCCCCAGCATTTT
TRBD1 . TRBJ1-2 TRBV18 CASSPQDRLYGYTF TGTGCCAGCTCACCACAGGACAGGCTTTATGGCTACACCTTC
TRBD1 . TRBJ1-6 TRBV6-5 CASSYRGLNSPLHF TGTGCCAGCAGTTACAGGGGGCTTAATTCACCCCTCCACTTT
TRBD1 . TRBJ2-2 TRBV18 CASSPTGQPNTGELFF TGTGCCAGCTCACCTACGGGACAGCCCAACACCGGGGAGCTGTTTTTT
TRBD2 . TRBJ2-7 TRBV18 CASSTGLAGAGEQYF TGTGCCAGCTCAACCGGACTAGCGGGAGCGGGCGAGCAGTACTTC
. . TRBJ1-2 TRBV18 CASSPDSNYGYTF TGTGCCAGCTCACCCGACAGTAACTATGGCTACACCTTC
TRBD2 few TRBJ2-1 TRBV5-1 CASSLAGNLYNEQFF TGCGCCAGCAGCTTAGCGGGAAACCTTTACAATGAGCAGTTCTTC
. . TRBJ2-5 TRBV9 CASSVGGRWIKETQYF TGTGCCAGCAGCGTAGGGGGCCGATGGATTAAAGAGACCCAGTACTTC
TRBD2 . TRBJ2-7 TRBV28 CASSPGGSGRLYEQYF TGTGCCAGCAGCCCCGGGGGAAGCGGGAGGTTATACGAGCAGTACTTC
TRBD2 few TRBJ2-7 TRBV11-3 CASRLTSGIPEQYF TGTGCCAGCAGACTCACTAGCGGGATTCCCGAGCAGTACTTC
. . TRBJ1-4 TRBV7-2 CASSPYRTANEKLFF TGTGCCAGCAGCCCCTACCGGACAGCTAATGAAAAACTGTTTTTT
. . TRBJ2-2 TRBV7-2 CASSLTGAGTGELFF TGTGCCAGCAGCTTAACAGGGGCGGGGACCGGGGAGCTGTTTTTT
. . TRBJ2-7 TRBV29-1 CSVDAFSEQYF TGCAGCGTTGACGCGTTTTCCGAGCAGTACTTC
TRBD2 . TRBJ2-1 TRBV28 CASSNSGKVGYNEQFF TGTGCCAGCAGTAATAGCGGGAAGGTCGGGTACAATGAGCAGTTCTTC
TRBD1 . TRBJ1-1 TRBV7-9 CASSRDRDAFF TGTGCCAGCAGCCGGGACAGGGACGCTTTCTTT
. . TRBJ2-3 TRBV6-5 CASSYSKHSSTDTQYF TGTGCCAGCAGTTACTCCAAACATTCTAGCACAGATACGCAGTATTTT
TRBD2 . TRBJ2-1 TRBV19 CASSTIAGGLYNEQFF TGTGCCAGTAGTACCATAGCGGGAGGGCTTTACAATGAGCAGTTCTTC
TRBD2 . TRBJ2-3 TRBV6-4 CASSLSGRARDTQYF TGTGCCAGCAGCCTTAGCGGGAGGGCCAGGGATACGCAGTATTTT
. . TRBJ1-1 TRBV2 CASRGNTEAFF TGTGCCAGCCGGGGAAACACTGAAGCTTTCTTT
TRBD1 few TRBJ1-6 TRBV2 CASQPDRNISPLHF TGTGCCAGCCAGCCGGACAGGAATATTTCACCCCTCCACTTT
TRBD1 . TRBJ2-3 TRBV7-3 CASSLRTGGFRDTQYF TGTGCCAGCAGCTTAAGGACAGGGGGCTTTAGAGATACGCAGTATTTT
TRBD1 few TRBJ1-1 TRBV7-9 CASSRDRVRTEAFF TGTGCCAGCAGCCGCGACAGGGTAAGGACTGAAGCTTTCTTT
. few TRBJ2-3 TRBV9 CASSVAGEEDTQYF TGTGCCAGCAGCGTAGCGGGAGAGGAAGATACGCAGTATTTT
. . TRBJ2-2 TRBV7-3 CASSFPPANTGELFF TGTGCCAGCAGCTTCCCCCCCGCGAACACCGGGGAGCTGTTTTTT
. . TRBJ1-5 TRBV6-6 CASITGGVGNQPQHF TGTGCCAGCATCACGGGCGGGGTTGGAAATCAGCCCCAGCATTTT
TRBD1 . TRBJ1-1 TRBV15 CATSRGEGAECF TGTGCCACCAGCAGAGGAGAGGGGGCCGAATGTTTT
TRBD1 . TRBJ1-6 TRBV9 CASSDRRQGGNSPLHF TGTGCCAGCAGCGACCGACGACAGGGGGGAAATTCACCCCTCCACTTT
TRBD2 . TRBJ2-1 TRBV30 CAWTSGRVNNEQFF TGTGCCTGGACTAGCGGGAGGGTGAACAATGAGCAGTTCTTC
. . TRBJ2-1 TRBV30 CAWSVGFEGEQFF TGTGCCTGGAGTGTAGGGTTTGAGGGTGAGCAGTTCTTC
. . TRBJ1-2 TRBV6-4 CASSDDRRGGGYTF TGTGCCAGCAGTGACGATCGGAGGGGAGGTGGCTACACCTTC
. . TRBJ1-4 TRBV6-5 CASSEGGVNEKLFF TGTGCCAGCAGTGAAGGCGGAGTAAATGAAAAACTGTTTTTT
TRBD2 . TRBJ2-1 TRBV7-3 CASSLQASGRARDEQFF TGTGCCAGCAGCTTACAAGCTAGCGGGAGGGCCCGGGATGAGCAGTTCTTC
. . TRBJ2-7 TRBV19 CASSMRDSYEQYF TGTGCCAGTAGTATGCGGGACTCCTACGAGCAGTACTTC
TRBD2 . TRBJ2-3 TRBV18 CASSTQGLAGGLTDTQYF TGTGCCAGCTCAACCCAAGGACTAGCGGGAGGATTGACAGATACGCAGTATTTT
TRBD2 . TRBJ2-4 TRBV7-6 CASSLRAGGTNIQYF TGTGCCAGCAGCTTACGGGCGGGAGGGACAAACATTCAGTACTTC
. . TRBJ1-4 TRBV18 CASSPPQPGRLEKLFF TGTGCCAGCTCACCACCCCAGCCAGGGCGACTCGAAAAACTGTTTTTT